This T cell receptor (beta chain) came from a study of beta chain features in type 1 diabetes. A word on this clone: The antigen remains undetermined.

Expressed TCRB transcripts were sequenced because the isolated RNA had all been reverse transcribed beforehand. The assay was immunoSEQ multiplex PCR, and TCRdb's table has in-frame clones only and misses some. The data show roughly 340,000 clones, 10% to 15% seen once. Study results and limitations: Within each of all four CD4+ subsets, Type 1 diabetes patients had TCRB CDR3s that were moderately but significantly shorter.

Looked up from germline, CDR1 is MNHEY and CDR2 is SMNVEV (reference sequence). This CDR3 has 14 amino acids. Trimming removed 2 bases from V and 2 bases from J; junction bases left unmatched: 2. This clonotype was sampled from a young woman with type 1 diabetes. The sample was naive CD4+ T cells from blood. The chain carries TRBV27 and TRBJ2-7, with 8 bases lining up with TRBD1. CDR3 region: CASSLRTGPYEQYF. CDR3 coding DNA: TGTGCCAGCAGTTTAAGGACAGGGCCCTACGAGCAGTACTTC.